Listed below are T cell receptor beta chains from one sample, sequenced in a study of tumor and adjacent non-tumor tissue in lung cancer. TCRdb ran MiXCR on the multiplex PCR reads and lists one entry per CDR3 protein. The table shows some 200,000 distinct CDR3 sequences, with over 55% occurring only once. Sequencing used lung tumor tissue. Receptors originate from a man in his sixties with non-small cell lung cancer. Each CDR3 is given with its conserved first and last residue. A D gene is named only where the DNA matches it firmly. Not all rows give a size; the values are once, few, many and, for expanded clones, a class.

. | TRBV7-8 | TRBD2 | CASSQGLAGANSIGQFF
many | TRBV7-9 | . | CASSFETNYGYTF
few | TRBV7-8 | . | CASSPLILAYEQYF
many | TRBV6-2/TRBV6-3 | TRBD2 | CASSYGTSGRSYNEQFF
. | TRBV20-1 | . | CSARGWGLRETKFF
many | TRBV12-3/TRBV12-4 | . | CASRAGWNTEAFF
once | TRBV5-6 | TRBD1 | CTSSIGQGANGYTF
. | TRBV12-3/TRBV12-4 | TRBD1 | CASRLQGSDYGYAF
few | TRBV30 | TRBD1 | CAWSVPGTGSSGNTIYF
. | TRBV4-2 | TRBD1 | CASSQPGQGLYEQYF
. | TRBV6-5 | . | CASSYASEGPRDTQYF
. | TRBV11-2 | . | CASSSTMGWPKDTHYF
. | TRBV28 | . | CASSPSEGAEETQYF
. | TRBV6-6 | . | CASSYPKYRDEGNQPEHF
many | TRBV12-3/TRBV12-4 | . | CASSFGGVGNTIYF
. | TRBV4-3 | TRBD1 | CASSPGDSNEKLFF
many | TRBV20-1 | . | CSASTDANYGYTF
. | TRBV11-3 | . | CASSLESGRWELFF
. | TRBV5-6 | . | CASSPALTDQETQYF
few | TRBV12-3/TRBV12-4 | . | CASSWNLYEQYF
. | TRBV20-1 | TRBD1 | CSARAARTGGAEAFF